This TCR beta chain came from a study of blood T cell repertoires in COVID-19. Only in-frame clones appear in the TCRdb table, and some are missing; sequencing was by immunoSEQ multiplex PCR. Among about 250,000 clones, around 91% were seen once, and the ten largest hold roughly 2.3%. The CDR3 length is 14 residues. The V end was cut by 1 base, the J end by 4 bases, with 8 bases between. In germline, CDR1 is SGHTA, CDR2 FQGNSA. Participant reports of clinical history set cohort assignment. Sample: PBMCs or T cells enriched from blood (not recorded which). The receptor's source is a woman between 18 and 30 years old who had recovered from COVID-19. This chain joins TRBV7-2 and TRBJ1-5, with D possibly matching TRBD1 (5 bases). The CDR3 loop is CASSLVGGNQPQHF. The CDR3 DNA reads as TGTGCCAGCAGCTTAGTGGGGGGTAATCAGCCCCAGCATTTT.